This T cell receptor beta chain emerged from a study of T cell responses to AZD1222 COVID-19 vaccine. This CDR3 spans 12 amino acids. The V gene lost 8 bases and the J gene lost 4 bases, with 12 bases spanning the gap. Germline assignment: CDR1 SNHLY and CDR2 FYNNEI. TCRdb's copy holds only in-frame clones and misses some; the assay was immunoSEQ multiplex PCR. The data contain roughly 100,000 clones, 90% of them singletons. The TCR comes from an adult in good health. This specimen consisted of peripheral blood, obtained on day 0 of AZD1222 vaccination. J is TRBJ2-7 and V is TRBV2, with D tentatively TRBD1 or TRBD2 (5 bases each). The DNA of the CDR3 is TGTGCCAGCCTTGAGGGGCGTTACGAGCAGTACTTC. Its protein product is CASLEGRYEQYF. Full variable domain (missing parts from reference TRBV2 and TRBJ2-7): EPEVTQTPSHQVTQMGQEVILRCVPISNHLYFYWYRQILGQKVEFLVSFYNNEISEKSEIFDDQFSVERPDGSNFTLKIRSTKLEDSAMYFCASLEGRYEQYFGPGTRLTVT.